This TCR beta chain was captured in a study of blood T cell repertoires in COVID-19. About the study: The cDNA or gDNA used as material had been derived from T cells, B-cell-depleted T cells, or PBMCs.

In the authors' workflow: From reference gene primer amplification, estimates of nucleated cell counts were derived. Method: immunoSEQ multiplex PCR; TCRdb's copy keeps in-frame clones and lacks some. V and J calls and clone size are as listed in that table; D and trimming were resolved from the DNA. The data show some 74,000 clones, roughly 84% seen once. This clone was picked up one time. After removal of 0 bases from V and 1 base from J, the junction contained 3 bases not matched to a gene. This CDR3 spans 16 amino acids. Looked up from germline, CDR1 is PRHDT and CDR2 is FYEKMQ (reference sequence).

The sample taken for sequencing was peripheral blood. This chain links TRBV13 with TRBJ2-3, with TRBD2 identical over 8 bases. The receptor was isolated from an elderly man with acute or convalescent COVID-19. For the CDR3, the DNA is TGTGCCAGCAGCTTAGGGACAGCGGGGGGCACAGATACGCAGTATTTT. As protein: CASSLGTAGGTDTQYF. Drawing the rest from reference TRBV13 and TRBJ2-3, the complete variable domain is AAGVIQSPRHLIKEKRETATLKCYPIPRHDTVYWYQQGPGQDPQFLISFYEKMQSDKGSIPDRFSAQQFSDYHSELNMSSLELGDSALYFCASSLGTAGGTDTQYFGPGTRLTVL.